These T cell receptor beta chains were read from a single sample in a study of somatic mutations in cytotoxic T cells in rheumatoid arthritis. The method was immunoSEQ multiplex PCR; TCRdb's version includes in-frame clones alone and lacks a portion of them. Of around 2,500 clones listed, less than 85% were seen once; the top ten hold less than 50%. Input material: CD8+ T cells sorted from blood. These TCRs come from a middle-aged woman with rheumatoid arthritis. The CDR3 runs from the conserved cysteine through the conserved F or W. Fields, in order: J gene, D gene, CDR3 length, V gene, clone size, CDR3 protein, CDR3 DNA. D genes are given only for firm matches. Not all rows give a size; the values are once, few, many and, for expanded clones, a class.

j_call: TRBJ1-6
d_call: NA
cdr3_length: 13
v_call: TRBV6-4
clone_size: NA
cdr3_aa: CASSEGSNSPLHF
cdr3_nt: TGTGCCAGCAGTGAAGGGAGCAATTCACCCCTCCACTTT

j_call: TRBJ2-1
d_call: TRBD2
cdr3_length: 16
v_call: TRBV7-9
clone_size: NA
cdr3_aa: CASSLLAGGRGNEQFF
cdr3_nt: TGTGCCAGCAGCTTACTCGCGGGGGGCCGGGGGAATGAGCAGTTCTTC

j_call: TRBJ1-2
d_call: NA
cdr3_length: 14
v_call: TRBV11-2
clone_size: NA
cdr3_aa: CASSLAGPDWGYTF
cdr3_nt: TGTGCCAGCAGCCTCGCGGGGCCCGACTGGGGCTACACCTTC

j_call: TRBJ1-5
d_call: NA
cdr3_length: 16
v_call: TRBV10-3
clone_size: NA
cdr3_aa: CAISESGTSNHQPQHF
cdr3_nt: TGTGCCATCAGTGAGTCGGGGACATCAAACCATCAGCCCCAGCATTTT

j_call: TRBJ1-4
d_call: TRBD1
cdr3_length: 18
v_call: TRBV10-3
clone_size: NA
cdr3_aa: CAISELRQGIGLNEKLFF
cdr3_nt: TGTGCCATCAGTGAGTTGAGACAGGGAATAGGTCTGAATGAAAAACTGTTTTTT

j_call: TRBJ2-1
d_call: NA
cdr3_length: 17
v_call: TRBV7-9
clone_size: once
cdr3_aa: CASSLEKGFEPYNEQFF
cdr3_nt: TGTGCCAGCAGCTTAGAGAAGGGGTTTGAGCCCTACAATGAGCAGTTCTTC

j_call: TRBJ2-3
d_call: NA
cdr3_length: 16
v_call: TRBV11-2
clone_size: once
cdr3_aa: CASSSPGDWVTDTQYF
cdr3_nt: TGTGCCAGCAGCTCTCCAGGGGATTGGGTCACAGATACGCAGTATTTT

j_call: TRBJ2-7
d_call: NA
cdr3_length: 16
v_call: TRBV4-3
clone_size: NA
cdr3_aa: CASSQDTRQVSYEQYF
cdr3_nt: TGCGCCAGCAGCCAAGATACGAGACAGGTCTCCTACGAGCAGTACTTC

j_call: TRBJ2-7
d_call: TRBD1
cdr3_length: 13
v_call: TRBV27
clone_size: medium-sized
cdr3_aa: CASSYLQGREQYF
cdr3_nt: TGTGCCAGCAGTTACCTACAGGGGCGCGAGCAGTACTTC

j_call: TRBJ1-5
d_call: TRBD1
cdr3_length: 14
v_call: TRBV4-1
clone_size: NA
cdr3_aa: CASSQGQGNQPQHF
cdr3_nt: TGCGCCAGCAGCCAAGGACAGGGTAATCAGCCCCAGCATTTT

j_call: TRBJ2-7
d_call: NA
cdr3_length: 14
v_call: TRBV4-3
clone_size: NA
cdr3_aa: CASSQDSTSYEQYF
cdr3_nt: TGCGCCAGCAGCCAAGATTCCACATCCTACGAGCAGTACTTC

j_call: TRBJ1-5
d_call: NA
cdr3_length: 14
v_call: TRBV5-1
clone_size: few
cdr3_aa: CASSLGQTNQPQHF
cdr3_nt: TGCGCCAGCAGCTTGGGACAGACAAATCAGCCCCAGCATTTT

j_call: TRBJ2-1
d_call: TRBD1
cdr3_length: 17
v_call: TRBV4-3
clone_size: NA
cdr3_aa: CASSQDSATGGYNEQFF
cdr3_nt: TGCGCCAGCAGCCAAGATTCGGCGACAGGGGGCTACAATGAGCAGTTCTTC

j_call: TRBJ2-7
d_call: NA
cdr3_length: 15
v_call: TRBV14
clone_size: NA
cdr3_aa: CASSQTRLSSYEQYF
cdr3_nt: TGTGCCAGCAGCCAAACACGACTTAGCTCCTACGAGCAGTACTTC

j_call: TRBJ2-3
d_call: NA
cdr3_length: 13
v_call: TRBV28
clone_size: NA
cdr3_aa: CASSSLSADTQYF
cdr3_nt: TGTGCCAGCAGTTCCCTCTCAGCAGATACGCAGTATTTT

j_call: TRBJ2-1
d_call: NA
cdr3_length: 16
v_call: TRBV15
clone_size: NA
cdr3_aa: CATSRGPGEDYNEQFF
cdr3_nt: TGTGCCACCAGCAGAGGTCCGGGGGAGGACTACAATGAGCAGTTCTTC

j_call: TRBJ1-2
d_call: NA
cdr3_length: 13
v_call: TRBV29-1
clone_size: NA
cdr3_aa: CSVDLGAPDGYTF
cdr3_nt: TGCAGCGTTGATCTAGGGGCCCCGGATGGCTACACCTTC

j_call: TRBJ2-1
d_call: TRBD2
cdr3_length: 18
v_call: TRBV11-2
clone_size: few
cdr3_aa: CASSLGLAGESSYNEQFF
cdr3_nt: TGTGCCAGCAGTTTGGGACTAGCGGGGGAAAGCTCCTACAATGAGCAGTTCTTC

j_call: TRBJ2-5
d_call: TRBD2
cdr3_length: 16
v_call: TRBV11-2
clone_size: NA
cdr3_aa: CASSSTSGRVRETQYF
cdr3_nt: TGTGCCAGCAGCTCAACTAGCGGGAGGGTCCGGGAGACCCAGTACTTC

j_call: TRBJ2-7
d_call: NA
cdr3_length: 14
v_call: TRBV9
clone_size: NA
cdr3_aa: CASRVQGRSYEQYF
cdr3_nt: TGTGCCAGCAGGGTACAGGGAAGGTCCTACGAGCAGTACTTC

j_call: TRBJ2-7
d_call: TRBD2
cdr3_length: 13
v_call: TRBV29-1
clone_size: NA
cdr3_aa: CSAGTSGNYEQYF
cdr3_nt: TGCAGCGCAGGGACTAGCGGGAACTACGAGCAGTACTTC

j_call: TRBJ2-1
d_call: NA
cdr3_length: 17
v_call: TRBV15
clone_size: NA
cdr3_aa: CATSRFPRTSSYNEQFF
cdr3_nt: TGTGCCACCAGCAGATTTCCTAGAACTAGCTCCTACAATGAGCAGTTCTTC

j_call: TRBJ2-7
d_call: NA
cdr3_length: 11
v_call: TRBV14
clone_size: NA
cdr3_aa: CASSLSYEQYF
cdr3_nt: TGTGCCAGCAGCCTGAGCTACGAGCAGTACTTC

j_call: TRBJ1-1
d_call: NA
cdr3_length: 11
v_call: TRBV9
clone_size: few
cdr3_aa: CASSVATEAFF
cdr3_nt: TGTGCCAGCAGCGTAGCGACTGAAGCTTTCTTT

j_call: TRBJ2-3
d_call: TRBD1
cdr3_length: 15
v_call: TRBV6-1
clone_size: NA
cdr3_aa: CASSEGTGGADTQYF
cdr3_nt: TGTGCCAGCAGTGAGGGGACAGGGGGCGCAGATACGCAGTATTTT

j_call: TRBJ2-2
d_call: NA
cdr3_length: 14
v_call: TRBV28
clone_size: NA
cdr3_aa: CASSVLSSAGELFF
cdr3_nt: TGTGCCAGCAGTGTTTTAAGTTCGGCCGGGGAGCTGTTTTTT

j_call: TRBJ2-1
d_call: TRBD2
cdr3_length: 15
v_call: TRBV19
clone_size: NA
cdr3_aa: CASGGTSGIYNEQFF
cdr3_nt: TGTGCCAGTGGGGGGACTAGCGGGATCTACAATGAGCAGTTCTTC

j_call: TRBJ1-2
d_call: TRBD1
cdr3_length: 17
v_call: TRBV5-6
clone_size: NA
cdr3_aa: CASRSRDSQGLNYGYTF
cdr3_nt: TGTGCCAGCAGATCTCGGGACAGCCAAGGTCTAAACTATGGCTACACCTTC

j_call: TRBJ1-3
d_call: NA
cdr3_length: 13
v_call: TRBV29-1
clone_size: few
cdr3_aa: CSVPGSRGNTIYF
cdr3_nt: TGCAGCGTTCCGGGATCAAGAGGAAACACCATATATTTT

j_call: TRBJ2-1
d_call: TRBD2
cdr3_length: 14
v_call: TRBV27
clone_size: NA
cdr3_aa: CASRSGGRVDEQFF
cdr3_nt: TGTGCCAGCCGTTCTGGCGGGAGGGTGGATGAGCAGTTCTTC

j_call: TRBJ2-7
d_call: NA
cdr3_length: 12
v_call: TRBV2
clone_size: NA
cdr3_aa: CATEQDSYEQYF
cdr3_nt: TGTGCCACGGAACAGGATTCCTACGAGCAGTACTTC

j_call: TRBJ1-2
d_call: TRBD1
cdr3_length: 14
v_call: TRBV5-4
clone_size: NA
cdr3_aa: CASSLPGGTYGYTF
cdr3_nt: TGTGCCAGCAGCTTGCCAGGGGGTACCTATGGCTACACCTTC

j_call: TRBJ2-7
d_call: NA
cdr3_length: 12
v_call: TRBV27
clone_size: NA
cdr3_aa: CASRHGQNEQYF
cdr3_nt: TGTGCCAGCAGGCACGGACAGAACGAGCAGTACTTC

j_call: TRBJ2-7
d_call: TRBD1
cdr3_length: 15
v_call: TRBV5-1
clone_size: NA
cdr3_aa: CASSQAWTGTYEQYF
cdr3_nt: TGCGCCAGCAGCCAAGCGTGGACAGGCACCTACGAGCAGTACTTC

j_call: TRBJ2-1
d_call: NA
cdr3_length: 18
v_call: TRBV5-1
clone_size: NA
cdr3_aa: CASSLYPLAGSSYNEQFF
cdr3_nt: TGCGCCAGCAGCTTATATCCCCTGGCGGGGAGCTCCTACAATGAGCAGTTCTTC

j_call: TRBJ2-7
d_call: TRBD1
cdr3_length: 13
v_call: TRBV6-6
clone_size: NA
cdr3_aa: CASSLGQGYEQYF
cdr3_nt: TGTGCCAGCAGCTTGGGACAGGGATACGAGCAGTACTTC

j_call: TRBJ1-2
d_call: NA
cdr3_length: 11
v_call: TRBV4-3
clone_size: NA
cdr3_aa: CASSQDSFYTF
cdr3_nt: TGCGCCAGCAGCCAAGATTCTTTCTACACCTTC